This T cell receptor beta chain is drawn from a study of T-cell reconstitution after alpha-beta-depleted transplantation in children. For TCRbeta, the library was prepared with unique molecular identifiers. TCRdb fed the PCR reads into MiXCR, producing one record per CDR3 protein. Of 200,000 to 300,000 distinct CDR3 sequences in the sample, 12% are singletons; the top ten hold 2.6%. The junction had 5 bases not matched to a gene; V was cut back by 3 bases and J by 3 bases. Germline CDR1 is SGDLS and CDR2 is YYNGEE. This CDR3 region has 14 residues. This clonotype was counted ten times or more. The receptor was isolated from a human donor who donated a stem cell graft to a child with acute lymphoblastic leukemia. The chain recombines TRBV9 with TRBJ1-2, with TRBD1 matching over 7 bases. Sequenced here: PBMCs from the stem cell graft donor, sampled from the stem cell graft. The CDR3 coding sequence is TGTGCCAGCAGCGGACAGGGCCCTCACTATGGCTACACCTTC. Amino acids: CASSGQGPHYGYTF.